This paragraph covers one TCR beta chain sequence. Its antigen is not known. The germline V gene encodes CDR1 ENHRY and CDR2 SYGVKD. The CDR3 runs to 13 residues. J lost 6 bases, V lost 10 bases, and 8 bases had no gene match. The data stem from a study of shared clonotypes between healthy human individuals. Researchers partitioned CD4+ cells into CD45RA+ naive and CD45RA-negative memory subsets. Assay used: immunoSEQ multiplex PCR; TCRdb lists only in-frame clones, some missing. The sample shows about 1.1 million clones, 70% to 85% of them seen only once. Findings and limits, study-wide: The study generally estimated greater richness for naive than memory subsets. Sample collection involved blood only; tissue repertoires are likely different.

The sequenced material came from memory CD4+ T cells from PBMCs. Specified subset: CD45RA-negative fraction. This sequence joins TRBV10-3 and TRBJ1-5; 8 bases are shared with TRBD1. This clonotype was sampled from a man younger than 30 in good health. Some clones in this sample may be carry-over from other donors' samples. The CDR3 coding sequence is TGTGCCACCCTGGACAGGGTTGGTCAGCCCCAGCATTTT. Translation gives CATLDRVGQPQHF.